What follows are 30 T cell receptor beta chains derived from one specimen sequenced in a study of monozygotic twins with inflammatory bowel disease. TCRdb reprocessed the 5' RACE reads, with one entry per CDR3 protein and no DNA. The sample has 160,000 or so distinct CDR3 sequences. The specimen was blood. These receptors all stem from a human donor with ulcerative colitis or Crohn's disease, or a healthy co-twin of an affected twin (not recorded which).

V is TRBV6-1 and J is TRBJ1-2; no DNA is available, so the TRBD1 call from TCRdb remains unchecked. Germline V gene lookup returns CDR1 MNHNS and CDR2 SASEGT. This CDR3 has 13 amino acids. Here the CDR3 reads CASSRDGVYGYTF.

V gene TRBV19 combines with J gene TRBJ2-3. CDR1 is LNHDA and CDR2 is SQIVND in the germline V gene (reference sequence). The CDR3 consists of 14 residues. The CDR3 reads CASSIVQDTDTQYF.

The J gene is TRBJ1-5, the V gene TRBV7-2. This CDR3 is built from 14 residues. The germline gives CDR1 SGHTA, CDR2 FQGNSA. CDR3: CASSQRAGTQPQHF.

This rearrangement joins TRBV29-1 to TRBJ2-1. The CDR3 sequence is 15 residues long. Germline loops: CDR1 SQVTM, CDR2 ANQGSEA. The CDR3 loop is CSVVFWISGYNEQFF.

The chain has TRBV2 and TRBJ1-2; checking the TCRdb D call of TRBD1 is not possible without DNA. The V gene's germline CDR1 is SNHLY and CDR2 FYNNEI. This CDR3 region has 15 residues. CDR3 residues: CASSDQGQGYYGYTF.

The chain links TRBV20-1 to TRBJ2-1; lacking DNA, the TRBD2 call made by TCRdb goes unchecked. Germline values: CDR1 DFQATT, CDR2 SNEGSKA (reference sequence). The CDR3 has 14 amino acids. CDR3 sequence reads: CSARELAGHNEQFF.

This rearrangement joins TRBV29-1 to TRBJ1-4; TCRdb indicates TRBD1, and absent DNA this call remains unverified. The CDR3 runs to 13 residues. Germline loops: CDR1 SQVTM, CDR2 ANQGSEA. CDR3: CSVEVGTGYKLFF.

The rearrangement joins TRBV7-9 to TRBJ2-2. CDR3 size: 14 residues. CDR1 and CDR2 from the germline V gene are SEHNR and FQNEAQ (reference sequence). CDR3 sequence reads: CASSLAPSTGELFF.

The genes are TRBV20-1 and TRBJ2-2; TCRdb names TRBD2, which stays unverified in the absence of DNA. Per germline, CDR1 DFQATT and CDR2 SNEGSKA (reference sequence). CDR3 length equals 16 residues. The CDR3 loop reads CSASPQRGENTGELFF.

The rearrangement links TRBV12-3 or TRBV12-4 to TRBJ2-7; with no DNA, the TCRdb D assignment of TRBD2 cannot be verified. The CDR3 extends over 17 amino acids. The CDR3 sequence is CASSFQRAGGPLAEQYF.

The chain has TRBV2 and TRBJ2-7; TCRdb lists TRBD1, though no DNA is available to test this call. The CDR3 covers 14 residues. Germline V CDR1 and CDR2: SNHLY, FYNNEI. CDR3 in amino acids: CASSVTGVSYEQYF.

The rearrangement joins TRBV29-1 to TRBJ2-1; the D call from TCRdb, TRBD1, cannot be confirmed without DNA. This CDR3 contains 15 residues. Germline V gives CDR1 SQVTM, CDR2 ANQGSEA. CDR3 sequence reads: CSVEDEGTGGSEQFF.

The V gene is TRBV29-1, the J gene TRBJ2-4; absent DNA, TCRdb's TRBD2 call cannot be checked. The CDR3 runs to 17 residues. The germline CDR1 and CDR2 sequences are SQVTM and ANQGSEA. The CDR3 sequence: CSVVPSGGAYAKNIQYF.

The chain uses TRBV7-8 and TRBJ2-5. CDR3 length: 18 residues. Germline CDR1 is SGHVS and CDR2 is FQNEAQ. CDR3 loop: CASSYNPLFLAVQETQYF.

The chain's CDR3 is CASRGRDYRDQPQHF. This rearrangement joins TRBV27 to TRBJ1-5; TCRdb names TRBD1, which stays unverified in the absence of DNA. CDR1 and CDR2 (germline): MNHEY, SMNVEV (reference sequence). The CDR3 has 15 residues.

The chain employs TRBV20-1 and TRBJ2-5; checking the TCRdb D call of TRBD1 is not possible without DNA. The CDR3 has 14 residues. Germline V gives CDR1 DFQATT, CDR2 SNEGSKA (reference sequence). The CDR3 here is CSAGRTGGTETQYF.

This chain joins TRBV5-1 and TRBJ2-1; TCRdb's D gene call, TRBD2, goes unchecked for lack of DNA. The CDR3 consists of 12 residues. Germline assignment: CDR1 SGHRS and CDR2 YFSETQ. CDR3 in amino acids: CASSFPGLPQFF.

The chain's CDR3 is CSVEDLRTANTGELFF. V gene TRBV29-1 combines with J gene TRBJ2-2. The germline gives CDR1 SQVTM, CDR2 ANQGSEA. This CDR3 contains 16 residues.

V and J are TRBV20-1 and TRBJ2-2; TCRdb selects TRBD2, and the lack of DNA leaves this call unchecked. The CDR3 has 14 residues. CDR1 is DFQATT and CDR2 is SNEGSKA in the germline V gene (reference sequence). The CDR3 reads CSASPSGMGGELFF.

The rearrangement joins TRBV7-8 to TRBJ2-1; TCRdb calls TRBD2, which cannot be checked without DNA. This CDR3 is built from 18 residues. Per germline, CDR1 SGHVS and CDR2 FQNEAQ. This CDR3 reads CASSLARLRLAGGNEQFF.

The chain links TRBV7-2 to TRBJ1-2. Germline V CDR1 and CDR2: SGHTA, FQGNSA. The CDR3 loop spans 15 amino acids. CDR3 loop: CASSRAAQGAHGYTF.

The chain employs TRBV20-1 and TRBJ1-4. The germline gives CDR1 DFQATT, CDR2 SNEGSKA (reference sequence). The CDR3 loop spans 16 amino acids. Here the CDR3 reads CSARAGRGLPNEKLFF.

The V call is TRBV5-1, the J call TRBJ2-4; TCRdb names TRBD1, which stays unverified in the absence of DNA. The CDR3 totals 14 residues. Germline CDR1 and CDR2: SGHRS and YFSETQ. The CDR3 spells CASSLTGDKNIQYF.

The chain links TRBV6-1 to TRBJ2-7; the TCRdb call, TRBD1, lacks DNA for checking. The germline CDR1 and CDR2 sequences are MNHNS and SASEGT. This CDR3 is built from 15 residues. CDR3 residues: CASRDRDRGYYEQYF.

This chain uses TRBV7-2 with TRBJ2-3. Germline-derived CDR1 and CDR2 are SGHTA and FQGNSA. The CDR3 covers 13 residues. The CDR3 is CASSLGQADTQYF.

The J gene is TRBJ1-2, the V gene TRBV5-6. Germline lookup yields CDR1 SGHDT and CDR2 YYEEEE. The CDR3 consists of 12 residues. The CDR3 loop reads CASSIRDYGYTF.

The chain is built from TRBV7-2 and TRBJ2-5; lacking DNA, the TRBD2 call made by TCRdb goes unchecked. This CDR3 spans 14 amino acids. Looked up from germline, CDR1 is SGHTA and CDR2 is FQGNSA. The CDR3 reads CASSIIAAQETQYF. The full variable domain, with the rest looked up from reference TRBV7-2 and TRBJ2-5, is GAGVSQSPSNKVTEKGKDVELRCDPISGHTALYWYRQSLGQGLEFLIYFQGNSAPDKSGLPSDRFSAERTGGSVSTLTIQRTQQEDSAVYLCASSIIAAQETQYFGPGTRLLVL.

This chain links TRBV4-2 with TRBJ1-5. Germline loops: CDR1 LGHNA, CDR2 YNFKEQ. The CDR3 extends over 14 amino acids. The CDR3 here is CASSQRDSNQPQHF.

J is TRBJ2-7 and V is TRBV5-1; TCRdb proposes TRBD1, but this gene call is untestable without DNA. The germline gives CDR1 SGHRS, CDR2 YFSETQ. The CDR3 extends over 15 amino acids. Here the CDR3 reads CASSTGQDPSYEQYF.

The genes are TRBV20-1 and TRBJ2-5; TCRdb selects TRBD2, and the lack of DNA leaves this call unchecked. CDR1 DFQATT and CDR2 SNEGSKA come from the germline V gene (reference sequence). The CDR3 loop spans 12 amino acids. This chain's CDR3 is CSARGQASDQYF.